Following are 11 T cell receptor beta chains from one sample sequenced in a study of ipilimumab plus nivolumab after autologous stem cell transplantation. Using immunoSEQ multiplex PCR, the repertoire was profiled, and TCRdb retains in-frame clones only, with some absent. The sample lists about 4,800 clones, about 63% seen once, with approximately 30% in the top ten. The source material was PBMCs, sampled in a trial of ipilimumab plus nivolumab as post-transplant consolidation. The receptors shown here come from a male donor with multiple myeloma.

This clone was counted only a few times. V is TRBV14 and J is TRBJ2-7, with 10 bases matching TRBD2. CDR1 is SGHDN and CDR2 is FVKESK in the germline V gene. The CDR3 has 15 residues. With 4 bases clipped from V and 4 bases from J, the junction kept 7 bases outside the gene matches. CDR3 in amino acids: CASSRSSGGWYEQYF. The CDR3 nucleotides read TGTGCCAGCAGCCGGTCTAGCGGGGGCTGGTACGAGCAGTACTTC. The whole variable domain, filled in from reference TRBV14 and TRBJ2-7, reads EAGVTQFPSHSVIEKGQTVTLRCDPISGHDNLYWYRRVMGKEIKFLLHFVKESKQDESGMPNNRFLAERTGGTYSTLKVQPAELEDSGVYFCASSRSSGGWYEQYFGPGTRLTVT.

This chain uses TRBV19 with TRBJ1-5; tentative D call: TRBD1 (6 bases). CDR1 is LNHDA and CDR2 is SQIVND in the germline V gene (reference sequence). Trimming stripped 2 bases from V and 4 bases from J, with 12 bases between. This CDR3 is 15 amino acids long. The CDR3 DNA reads TGTGCCAGTAGTATATCAGGGGCCGGGAATCAGCCCCAGCATTTT. Its protein is CASSISGAGNQPQHF.

The chain is built from TRBV7-2 and TRBJ1-4, with 9 nucleotides matching TRBD1. Germline CDR1 is SGHTA and CDR2 is FQGNSA. CDR3 length: 17 residues. The ends lost 1 base at V and 4 bases at J; junction bases unmatched: 7. The CDR3 DNA follows: TGTGCCAGCAGCTTAGAGGGGACAGGGACCGGTAATGAAAAACTGTTTTTT. As protein: CASSLEGTGTGNEKLFF.

The chain is built from TRBV28 and TRBJ1-2, with a tentative D call TRBD1 (6 bases). The germline V and J ends were trimmed by 2 bases and 4 bases, with 11 bases remaining between them. The CDR3 extends over 14 amino acids. Germline V gene data show CDR1 as MDHEN and CDR2 as SYDVKM. CDR3 residues: CASSLRGRGYGYTF. Written as DNA, the CDR3 is TGTGCCAGCAGTTTACGGGGGCGAGGCTATGGCTACACCTTC.

The rearrangement uses TRBV15 and TRBJ2-7; D ambiguous. CDR1 LNHNV and CDR2 YYDKDF come from the germline V gene (reference sequence). This CDR3 contains 14 residues. Trimming took 0 bases from V and 1 from J, leaving 7 bases between them. This CDR3 reads CATSRDKASYEQYF. The DNA of the CDR3 is TGTGCCACCAGCAGAGACAAGGCTTCCTACGAGCAGTACTTC.

The gene calls are TRBV28 and TRBJ1-5, with D unresolved. CDR1 MDHEN and CDR2 SYDVKM come from the germline V gene. V was trimmed by 5 bases and J by 4 bases, leaving 15 bases between them. This CDR3 is 15 amino acids long. The CDR3 sequence: CASSPRWRENQPQHF. As DNA, the CDR3 is TGTGCCAGCAGTCCGCGGTGGAGAGAAAATCAGCCCCAGCATTTT.

A few counts support this clone. At the DNA level, this CDR3 is encoded by other sequences in the same sample as well. The chain employs TRBV27 and TRBJ2-1, with TRBD2 matching over 8 bases. Germline values: CDR1 MNHEY, CDR2 SMNVEV (reference sequence). V lost 11 bases and J lost 3; bases outside the gene matches: 9. This CDR3 region has 14 residues. The CDR3 nucleotides read TGTGCCTCGGGGGGGGGAGCGGGCTACAATGAGCAGTTCTTC. Amino acids: CASGGGAGYNEQFF.

The chain couples TRBV5-1 to TRBJ2-1, with 9 bases aligning to TRBD2. The length of the CDR3 is 16 residues. CDR1 is SGHRS and CDR2 is YFSETQ in the germline V gene. V was clipped by 0 bases and J by 5 bases; unmatched bases: 6. In DNA form, the CDR3 reads TGCGCCAGCAGCTTGGTGGCGGGGGGGTTAAACAATGAGCAGTTCTTC. It specifies CASSLVAGGLNNEQFF.

This clone showed up just once. Here the CDR3 DNA reads TGTGCCAGCAGCTCTAATGGGGGGCTAGCGGGCTACAATGAGCAGTTCTTC. Translation: CASSSNGGLAGYNEQFF. The chain joins TRBV7-3 to TRBJ2-1; 8 bases agree with TRBD2. The V and J ends lost 4 bases and 3 bases, in that order; junction bases with no gene match: 11. This CDR3 is 17 amino acids long. Germline V gene sequence: CDR1 SGHTA, CDR2 FQGTGA.

This clone is medium-sized (0.01 to 0.1%) in the sample. The V gene is TRBV7-9, the J gene TRBJ1-5; D remains ambiguous. This CDR3 has 13 residues. With 5 bases removed from V and 3 bases from J, the gap between germline ends came to 8 bases. CDR1 is SEHNR, CDR2 FQNEAQ, per germline (reference sequence). The CDR3 loop is CASSIGPNQPQHF. In DNA form, the CDR3 reads TGTGCCAGCAGCATCGGGCCCAATCAGCCCCAGCATTTT. The variable domain in full, completed from reference TRBV7-9 and TRBJ1-5, reads DTGVSQNPRHKITKRGQNVTFRCDPISEHNRLYWYRQTLGQGPEFLTYFQNEAQLEKSRLLSDRFSAERPKGSFSTLEIQRTEQGDSAMYLCASSIGPNQPQHFGDGTRLSIL.

This chain uses TRBV7-2 with TRBJ1-1; D may be TRBD1 (6 bases). The CDR3 sequence is 13 residues long. V shed 5 bases and J shed 1 base, with 8 bases lying between them. Germline-derived CDR1 and CDR2 are SGHTA and FQGNSA. CDR3 DNA sequence: TGTGCCAGCAGCCAGGGACAGAACACTGAAGCTTTCTTT. It specifies CASSQGQNTEAFF.